This is a list of T cell receptor beta chains from one sample in a study of blood T cell repertoires in COVID-19. The repertoire was sequenced with immunoSEQ multiplex PCR; TCRdb's copy has only in-frame clones and lacks some. The sample holds approximately 200,000 clones, approximately 81% seen once. Specimen: PBMCs or T cells enriched from blood (not recorded which). These receptors all come from a man in his forties or fifties who had recovered from COVID-19. Both conserved end residues are part of each CDR3.

j_gene	v_gene	CDR3aa
TRBJ1-3	TRBV5-8	CASRKMEGGRNTIYF
TRBJ2-2	TRBV12-3/TRBV12-4	CASSYGSTGELFF
TRBJ1-6	TRBV7-9	CASSNGQVPNSPLHF
TRBJ2-7	TRBV29-1	CSAGGPGHGFGEQYF
TRBJ2-7	TRBV3-1/TRBV3-2	CASSRVGRYSTINYEQYF
TRBJ2-7	TRBV7-8	CASSVGLGGSKQYF
TRBJ1-3	TRBV5-4	CASSDEPTVSGNTIYF
TRBJ2-3	TRBV20-1	CSGGSQDTQYF
TRBJ1-1	TRBV10-3	CAIRTGPDNTEAFF
TRBJ2-7	TRBV5-6	CASSQWAAGANEQYF
TRBJ1-1	TRBV13	CASSLSRYEAFF
TRBJ2-2	TRBV13	CASSSIPGTSGSEGTGELFF
TRBJ2-1	TRBV18	CASSQQRGSNEQFF
TRBJ2-7	TRBV7-2	CASSGRDRPSYEQYF
TRBJ2-5	TRBV2	CASSGQGGETQYF
TRBJ1-2	TRBV19	CASSISLLSGYTF
TRBJ1-5	TRBV5-6	CASSFRGPSNQPQHF
TRBJ2-7	TRBV18	CASSPRGASEQYF
TRBJ2-3	TRBV5-8	CASSLALTFGFTDTQYF
TRBJ1-3	TRBV15	CATSSLGEGEGNTIYF
TRBJ2-7	TRBV24-1	CATSEGGRYEQYF